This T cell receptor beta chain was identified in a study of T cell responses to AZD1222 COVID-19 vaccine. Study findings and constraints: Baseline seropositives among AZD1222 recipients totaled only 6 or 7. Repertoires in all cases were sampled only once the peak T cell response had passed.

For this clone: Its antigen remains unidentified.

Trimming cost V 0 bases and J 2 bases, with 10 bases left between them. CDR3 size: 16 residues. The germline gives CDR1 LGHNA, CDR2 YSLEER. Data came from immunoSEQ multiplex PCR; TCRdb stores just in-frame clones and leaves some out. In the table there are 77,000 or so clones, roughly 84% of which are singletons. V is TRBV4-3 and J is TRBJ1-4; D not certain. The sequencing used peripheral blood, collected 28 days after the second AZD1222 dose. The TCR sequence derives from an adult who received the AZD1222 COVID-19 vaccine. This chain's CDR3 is CASSQDYGATNEKLFF. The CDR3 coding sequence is TGCGCCAGCAGCCAAGACTATGGTGCGACTAATGAAAAACTGTTTTTT.